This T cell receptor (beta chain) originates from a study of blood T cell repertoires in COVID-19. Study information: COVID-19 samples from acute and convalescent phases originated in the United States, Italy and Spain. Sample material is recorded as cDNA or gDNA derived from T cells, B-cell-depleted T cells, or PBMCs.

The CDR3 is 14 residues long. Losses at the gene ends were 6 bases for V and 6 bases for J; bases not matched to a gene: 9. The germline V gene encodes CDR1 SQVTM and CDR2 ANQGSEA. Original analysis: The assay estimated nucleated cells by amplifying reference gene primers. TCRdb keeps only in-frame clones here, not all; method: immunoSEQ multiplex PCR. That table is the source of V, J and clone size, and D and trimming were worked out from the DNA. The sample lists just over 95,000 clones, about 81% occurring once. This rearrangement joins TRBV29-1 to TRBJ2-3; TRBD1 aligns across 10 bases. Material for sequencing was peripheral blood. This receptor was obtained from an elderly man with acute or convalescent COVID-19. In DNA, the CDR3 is TGCAGCGTGGGGGGGACAGGGGCTCAGGATACGCAGTATTTT. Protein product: CSVGGTGAQDTQYF.